A single sample is the source of the 29 T cell receptor beta chains below, sequenced in a study of cytomegalovirus exposure and HLA in healthy donors. Researchers ran the PCR with 60 Vbeta and 13 Jbeta primers. TCRdb's copy holds only in-frame clones and misses some; the assay was immunoSEQ multiplex PCR. The table records around 140,000 clones, roughly 83% of them present only once. Sequencing was done on a sample of PBMCs. Receptor source: a man aged 35-49 years in good health and CMV-seronegative.

The V and J genes are TRBV15 and TRBJ2-3; D may be TRBD1 (7 bases). Per the germline V gene, CDR1 is LNHNV and CDR2 is YYDKDF (reference sequence). Trimming cost V 1 base and J 3 bases, with 11 bases left between them. The CDR3 covers 15 residues. In nucleotides, the CDR3 is TGTGCCACCAGCAGAGTACCAGGGGGGACAGATACGCAGTATTTT. As protein: CATSRVPGGTDTQYF.

V is TRBV27 and J is TRBJ2-5, with 10 nucleotides matching TRBD1. After removal of 4 bases from V and 2 bases from J, the junction contained 22 bases not matched to a gene. Germline V lookup: CDR1 MNHEY, CDR2 SMNVEV (reference sequence). CDR3 length equals 21 residues. The CDR3 sequence is CASSYLGQGPPGKGGQETQYF. For the CDR3, the DNA is TGTGCCAGCAGTTATCTGGGACAGGGGCCTCCAGGGAAGGGGGGGCAAGAGACCCAGTACTTC.

The V call is TRBV2, the J call TRBJ2-7; 10 bases map to TRBD1. CDR3 size: 15 residues. Germline trimming cut 1 base from V and 3 bases from J; bases unmatched to any gene: 3. Germline CDR1 and CDR2: SNHLY and FYNNEI. The DNA for the CDR3 is TGTGCCAGCAGTGAAGAGAGGACAGGGGGCTACGAGCAGTACTTC. It specifies CASSEERTGGYEQYF.

This chain connects TRBV19 to TRBJ1-2, with D possibly TRBD1 on 6 matching bases. The CDR3 runs 13 residues. The germline gives CDR1 LNHDA, CDR2 SQIVND (reference sequence). Trimming took off 3 bases at V and 9 bases at J, with 14 bases between the two ends. The CDR3 loop is CASSIDPTGSYTF. Here the CDR3 DNA reads TGTGCCAGTAGTATTGATCCGACAGGTAGCTACACCTTC.

The gene calls are TRBV6-1 and TRBJ1-2; 7 nucleotides line up with TRBD1. The CDR3 covers 15 residues. J lost 0 bases, V lost 1 base, and 2 bases had no gene match. Per the germline V gene, CDR1 is MNHNS and CDR2 is SASEGT. Here the CDR3 DNA reads TGTGCCAGCAGTGAAGGGACAGGAGCTAACTATGGCTACACCTTC. As protein: CASSEGTGANYGYTF.

The CDR3 spells CASSQGWTGGSGEQFF. The CDR3 DNA is TGCGCCAGCAGCCAAGGGTGGACAGGGGGCTCGGGTGAGCAGTTCTTC. V usage is TRBV4-3 and J usage is TRBJ2-1; TRBD1 matches 11 bases. Trimming cost V 1 base and J 9 bases; bases outside gene matches: 8. Looked up from germline, CDR1 is LGHNA and CDR2 is YSLEER. The CDR3 covers 16 residues.

This chain connects TRBV7-3 to TRBJ2-5, with 9 bases aligning to TRBD1. Germline loops: CDR1 SGHTA, CDR2 FQGTGA. V dropped 5 bases and J dropped 1; count of bases not matched to a gene: 2. The CDR3 spans 14 residues. CDR3 in amino acids: CASSRTGAQETQYF. CDR3 sequence (DNA): TGTGCCAGCAGCCGGACAGGGGCCCAAGAGACCCAGTACTTC.

The rearrangement links TRBV15 to TRBJ2-1; 8 bases agree with TRBD1. J was trimmed by 6 bases and V by 3 bases; bases with no gene match: 10. The germline V gene encodes CDR1 LNHNV and CDR2 YYDKDF (reference sequence). CDR3 length: 16 residues. CDR3 in DNA: TGTGCCACCAGCAGGGGCCGCGGACAGGGCGTCAATGAGCAGTTCTTC. This gives the protein CATSRGRGQGVNEQFF.

The gene calls are TRBV18 and TRBJ1-1, with TRBD1 as a possible D gene (5 bases). Germline lookup yields CDR1 KGHSH and CDR2 LQKENI. V lost 3 bases, J lost 4 bases, and 12 bases lay in between. The CDR3 has 14 amino acids. In DNA, the CDR3 is TGTGCCAGCTCACCCGGGGGGGTCATCACTGAAGCTTTCTTT. It translates to CASSPGGVITEAFF.

The rearrangement joins TRBV7-2 to TRBJ2-3, with 13 nucleotides matching TRBD2. Germline values: CDR1 SGHTA, CDR2 FQGNSA. The V segment lost 5 bases and the J segment 11 bases; nucleotides outside the gene matches: 13. The length of the CDR3 is 16 residues. CDR3 loop: CASSTPGGTSGKGQYF. CDR3 nucleotides: TGTGCCAGCAGCACCCCCGGAGGGACTAGCGGGAAGGGGCAGTATTTT. The whole variable domain, filled in from reference TRBV7-2 and TRBJ2-3, reads GAGVSQSPSNKVTEKGKDVELRCDPISGHTALYWYRQSLGQGLEFLIYFQGNSAPDKSGLPSDRFSAERTGGSVSTLTIQRTQQEDSAVYLCASSTPGGTSGKGQYFGPGTRLTVL.

This chain uses TRBV7-2 with TRBJ2-5; TRBD1 might be the D (6 bases). The CDR3 covers 15 residues. Germline CDR1 is SGHTA and CDR2 is FQGNSA. The germline V and J ends were trimmed by 1 base and 11 bases, with 20 bases remaining between them. CDR3 nucleotides: TGTGCCAGCAGCTTAGTGGGACACGGGCCCGTGGAGCAGTACTTC. It codes for CASSLVGHGPVEQYF.

V and J are TRBV4-2 and TRBJ2-1; 13 positions agree with TRBD2. V dropped 2 bases and J dropped 8; count of bases not matched to a gene: 9. Germline V lookup: CDR1 LGHNA, CDR2 YNFKEQ. The CDR3 runs to 17 residues. DNA for the CDR3: TGTGCCAGCAGCCAAAAATATGGACTAGCGGGAGTGGATGAGCAGTTCTTC. Encoded protein: CASSQKYGLAGVDEQFF.

This clone appeared a few times. The rearrangement uses TRBV7-8 and TRBJ2-7, with TRBD2 matching 9 bases. V was pared by 5 bases and J by 6 bases, with 8 bases of the junction left unmatched. This CDR3 is built from 14 residues. CDR1 and CDR2 from the germline V gene are SGHVS and FQNEAQ. The CDR3 protein is CASSTPGLAPEQYF. CDR3 DNA sequence: TGTGCCAGCAGCACACCGGGACTAGCACCCGAGCAGTACTTC.

The chain is built from TRBV29-1 and TRBJ2-7, with TRBD1 matching over 9 bases. From germline, CDR1 is SQVTM and CDR2 ANQGSEA. J lost 2 bases, V lost 6 bases, and 5 bases had no gene match. CDR3 length: 13 amino acids. The chain's CDR3 is CSVGTGTPYEQYF. The CDR3 DNA is TGCAGCGTCGGGACAGGGACTCCCTACGAGCAGTACTTC.

V gene TRBV9 combines with J gene TRBJ2-3; D is unresolved. Germline CDR1 SGDLS, CDR2 YYNGEE. CDR3 length: 12 residues. The V end was cut by 4 bases, the J end by 3 bases, with 6 bases between. This CDR3 reads CASSLLTDTQYF. CDR3 bases: TGTGCCAGCAGCCTCTTAACAGATACGCAGTATTTT.

The V gene is TRBV27, the J gene TRBJ2-7, with 8 bases fitting TRBD1. With 2 bases clipped from V and 2 bases from J, the junction kept 5 bases outside the gene matches. Germline V CDR1 and CDR2: MNHEY, SMNVEV (reference sequence). The CDR3 runs 15 residues. The CDR3: CASSLVQGATYEQYF. CDR3 sequence (DNA): TGTGCCAGCAGTTTAGTCCAGGGGGCGACCTACGAGCAGTACTTC.

V and J are TRBV7-2 and TRBJ2-5; the D gene is possibly TRBD2 (6 bases). The DNA end is more similar to TRBJ2-7, so the J call may be wrong. This CDR3 is built from 16 residues. Germline CDR1 SGHTA, CDR2 FQGNSA. This chain's CDR3 is CASSPNRETLTYEQYF. The DNA for the CDR3 is TGTGCCAGCAGCCCCAATCGGGAGACACTAACCTACGAGCAGTACTTC.

This clone has only one observation. The V call is TRBV6-5, the J call TRBJ1-4; possible D gene TRBD1, 5 bases. The CDR3 length is 16 residues. CDR1 is MNHEY and CDR2 is SVGAGI in the germline V gene. Between the trimmed V and J ends, which lost 3 bases and 7 bases, there was a span of 18 bases. For the CDR3, the DNA is TGTGCCAGCAGTTATAGGGGCCAGGGCTTTGGTGAAAAACTGTTTTTT. Its protein is CASSYRGQGFGEKLFF.

The chain employs TRBV30 and TRBJ2-7; D remains unclear. The CDR3 is 15 amino acids. The V gene lost 0 bases and the J gene lost 4 bases, with 16 bases spanning the gap. Looked up from germline, CDR1 is GTSNPN and CDR2 is SVGIG (reference sequence). CDR3 protein: CAWSVSRLRSYEQYF. In DNA form, the CDR3 reads TGTGCCTGGAGTGTATCGAGACTTCGCTCATACGAGCAGTACTTC. Combining the CDR3 with reference TRBV30 and TRBJ2-7 gives the whole variable domain SQTIHQWPATLVQPVGSPLSLECTVEGTSNPNLYWYRQAAGRGLQLLFYSVGIGQISSEVPQNLSASRPQDRQFILSSKKLLLSDSGFYLCAWSVSRLRSYEQYFGPGTRLTVT.

This clone was recorded a few times. The V gene is TRBV13, the J gene TRBJ2-7; D gene ambiguous. The V and J ends lost 2 bases and 3 bases respectively, with 5 bases between them. CDR1 and CDR2 from the germline V gene are PRHDT and FYEKMQ (reference sequence). The CDR3 sequence is 12 residues long. The DNA of the CDR3 is TGTGCCAGCAGCTTACACGGCTACGAGCAGTACTTC. It is translated as CASSLHGYEQYF.

Points on this clone: One end of the junction does not line up with germline, which may come from a read error. The chain joins TRBV7-9 to TRBJ1-6; no definite D call. CDR3 length: 13 amino acids. Germline-derived CDR1 and CDR2 are SEHNR and FQNEAQ (reference sequence). CDR3 region: CSSSLPHNSPLHF. CDR3 nucleotides: TGTTCCAGCAGCCTTCCTCATAATTCACCCCTCCACTTT.

The sample holds a few counts of this clone. The chain combines TRBV5-1 with TRBJ2-7, with 9 positions matching TRBD2. V lost 0 bases and J lost 9; bases outside the gene matches: 13. Looked up from germline, CDR1 is SGHRS and CDR2 is YFSETQ. The CDR3 runs to 16 residues. The CDR3 sequence: CASSLGPSDLLAGQYF. CDR3 DNA: TGCGCCAGCAGCTTGGGACCCTCAGATCTACTAGCGGGGCAGTACTTC.

The chain combines TRBV2 with TRBJ1-2; D call uncertain. V was pared by 6 bases and J by 4 bases, with 15 bases between. CDR1 SNHLY and CDR2 FYNNEI come from the germline V gene. The CDR3 has 14 residues. CDR3: CASRGRASPYGYTF. CDR3 DNA sequence: TGTGCCAGCAGGGGGAGGGCCAGTCCCTATGGCTACACCTTC.

This clone has only one observation. This chain joins TRBV9 and TRBJ2-7, with 7 bases aligning to TRBD1. The germline gives CDR1 SGDLS, CDR2 YYNGEE. There are 15 residues in the CDR3. V lost 3 bases and J lost 5; bases outside the gene matches: 11. CDR3 sequence (DNA): TGTGCCAGCAGCGCCCTACCGACAGGGACCAACGAGCAGTACTTC. It codes for CASSALPTGTNEQYF.

This clone was seen only a few times. In DNA form, the CDR3 reads TGTGCCATCAGTGATCTCGCACAGGGGGGCACTGAAGCTTTCTTT. Translation: CAISDLAQGGTEAFF. The chain uses TRBV10-3 and TRBJ1-1; 8 nucleotides match TRBD1. The CDR3 totals 15 residues. V shed 3 bases, J shed 4 bases, and the junction held 7 bases outside the gene matches. Germline CDR1 and CDR2: ENHRY and SYGVKD.

The gene calls are TRBV30 and TRBJ2-1, with 10 bases fitting TRBD2. After removal of 0 bases from V and 7 bases from J, the junction contained 9 bases not matched to a gene. Germline V gives CDR1 GTSNPN, CDR2 SVGIG (reference sequence). The CDR3 runs 16 residues. The CDR3 coding sequence is TGTGCCTGGAGTGTACAAGCGGGAGGGCCTGGGAATGAGCAGTTCTTC. Encoded protein: CAWSVQAGGPGNEQFF.

V gene TRBV28 combines with J gene TRBJ2-5, with 8 nucleotides matching TRBD1. J was trimmed by 4 bases and V by 4 bases; bases with no gene match: 8. This CDR3 region has 15 residues. CDR1 is MDHEN, CDR2 SYDVKM, per germline. CDR3 coding DNA: TGTGCCAGCAGTTCCGGACAGGGAGAGGTAGAGACCCAGTACTTC. Amino acids: CASSSGQGEVETQYF. Full variable domain (remainder filled in from reference TRBV28 and TRBJ2-5): DVKVTQSSRYLVKRTGEKVFLECVQDMDHENMFWYRQDPGLGLRLIYFSYDVKMKEKGDIPEGYSVSREKKERFSLILESASTNQTSMYLCASSSGQGEVETQYFGPGTRLLVL.

The chain joins TRBV5-4 to TRBJ2-7, with TRBD2 matching over 9 bases. J gave up 3 bases and V 6 bases, and 7 bases lay outside the gene matches. Germline-derived CDR1 and CDR2 are SGHNT and YYREEE (reference sequence). The CDR3 is made up of 14 amino acids. The CDR3 DNA reads as TGTGCCAGCACTTTGGTTAGCGGGGGCTACGAGCAGTACTTC. It specifies CASTLVSGGYEQYF.

CDR3 in amino acids: CAIGQNEKLFF. CDR3 nucleotides: TGTGCCATCGGGCAGAATGAAAAACTGTTTTTT. This chain uses TRBV10-3 with TRBJ1-4; D gene uncertain. Trimming pared 8 bases from V and 5 bases from J, leaving 6 bases between. Looked up from germline, CDR1 is ENHRY and CDR2 is SYGVKD. This CDR3 is built from 11 residues.